These 27 T cell receptor beta chains originate from one sample sequenced in a study of T cell responses to AZD1222 COVID-19 vaccine. Only in-frame clones appear in the TCRdb table, and some are missing; sequencing was by immunoSEQ multiplex PCR. The sample yields 55,000 to 60,000 clones, approximately 89% seen once. Sequenced here: peripheral blood, sampled on day 0 of MenACWY control vaccination. These TCRs come from an adult in good health.

This sequence joins TRBV19 and TRBJ1-1; tentative D call: TRBD1 (6 bases). This CDR3 has 16 residues. V lost 3 bases to trimming and J lost 2 bases, with 16 bases between them. Germline-derived CDR1 and CDR2 are LNHDA and SQIVND (reference sequence). This CDR3 reads CASSMVRGAGNTEAFF. CDR3 sequence (DNA): TGTGCCAGTAGTATGGTACGGGGGGCTGGAAACACTGAAGCTTTCTTT.

This CDR3 reads CASSVGEDTQYF. The CDR3 region has the DNA TGTGCCAGCAGCGTAGGGGAGGATACGCAGTATTTT. This chain connects TRBV25-1 to TRBJ2-3; D assignment may be TRBD1 or TRBD2 (5 bases each). The length of the CDR3 is 12 residues. Germline CDR1 and CDR2: MGHDK and SYGVNS. V lost 6 bases and J lost 6, with 10 bases in between.

This clone was observed a few times. The CDR3 coding sequence is TGCGCCAGCAGCTTTATAGGATTAATGGGGGGAGCGTCTAACTATGGCTACACCTTC. As protein: CASSFIGLMGGASNYGYTF. V and J are TRBV5-1 and TRBJ1-2, with D possibly being TRBD1 (5 bases). Per germline, CDR1 SGHRS and CDR2 YFSETQ. The CDR3 runs to 19 residues. The ends were cut back, 2 bases at V and 0 bases at J, with 23 bases in the middle. The entire variable domain, with the rest obtained from reference TRBV5-1 and TRBJ1-2, is as follows: KAGVTQTPRYLIKTRGQQVTLSCSPISGHRSVSWYQQTPGQGLQFLFEYFSETQRNKGNFPGRFSGRQFSNSRSEMNVSTLELGDSALYLCASSFIGLMGGASNYGYTFGSGTRLTVV.

The chain employs TRBV5-1 and TRBJ2-3; D is perhaps TRBD1 (5 bases). V lost 0 bases to trimming and J lost 6 bases, with 11 bases between them. The CDR3 spans 14 residues. CDR1 is SGHRS, CDR2 YFSETQ, per germline. The CDR3 bases are TGCGCCAGCAGCTTGGTACCAGGGTCGGATACGCAGTATTTT. Translating it yields CASSLVPGSDTQYF.

V usage is TRBV29-1 and J usage is TRBJ2-7, with D perhaps matching TRBD1 (8 bases). The CDR3 spans 13 residues. The germline V and J ends were trimmed by 4 bases and 6 bases, with 16 bases remaining between them. The germline CDR1 and CDR2 sequences are SQVTM and ANQGSEA. In DNA, the CDR3 is TGCAGCGTTGCACAGGGGGGGATCGCCGAGCAGTACTTC. Its protein is CSVAQGGIAEQYF.

The genes are TRBV19 and TRBJ1-3; D is unresolved. There are 12 residues in the CDR3. Deletions cut 5 bases from V and 2 bases from J, with 4 bases between. Germline CDR1 LNHDA, CDR2 SQIVND (reference sequence). CDR3 sequence (DNA): TGTGCCAGTAGTGTTACTGGAAACACCATATATTTT. It codes for CASSVTGNTIYF.

The CDR3 spells CASSPSPRGGGETQYF. The DNA for the CDR3 is TGCGCCAGCAGCCCCTCCCCACGGGGAGGGGGGGAGACCCAGTACTTC. J is TRBJ2-5 and V is TRBV5-1; the D gene is possibly TRBD2 (7 bases). The CDR3 is 16 residues long. Per the germline V gene, CDR1 is SGHRS and CDR2 is YFSETQ. V dropped 4 bases and J dropped 5 bases, with 21 bases sitting between them.

This clone was detected only a few times. The chain uses TRBV18 and TRBJ2-2, with 11 bases that match TRBD2. V trimming: 2 bases; J trimming: 5 bases; junction bases outside the gene matches: 4. Germline loops: CDR1 KGHSH, CDR2 LQKENI. This CDR3 region has 16 residues. This chain's CDR3 is CASSPTSGSRTGELFF. Written as DNA, the CDR3 is TGTGCCAGCTCACCAACTAGCGGGAGTAGGACCGGGGAGCTGTTTTTT.

The table lists this clone with a count of one. The genes are TRBV28 and TRBJ2-1; TRBD2 aligns across 11 bases. The V gene's germline CDR1 is MDHEN and CDR2 SYDVKM. V gave up 6 bases and J gave up 7 bases; unmatched junction bases: 8. CDR3 length: 15 residues. CDR3 in amino acids: CASRLAGALRNEQFF. The CDR3 DNA sequence: TGTGCCAGCAGACTAGCGGGAGCCCTTAGGAATGAGCAGTTCTTC.

This CDR3 is CASSNGLDSYNEQFF. The CDR3 DNA reads as TGTGCCAGCAGTAACGGGCTGGACTCCTACAATGAGCAGTTCTTC. The chain couples TRBV7-3 to TRBJ2-1, with D unresolved. Germline-derived CDR1 and CDR2 are SGHTA and FQGTGA. Trimming left V 6 bases short and J 0 bases short, with 12 bases between. The CDR3 runs to 15 residues.

The chain recombines TRBV6-2 or TRBV6-3 with TRBJ2-1, with a tentative D call TRBD2 (5 bases). This CDR3 region has 18 residues. Germline V lookup: CDR1 MNHEY, CDR2 SVGEGT. V shed 5 bases and J shed 0 bases, with 20 bases lying between them. CDR3 sequence reads: CASSPPRSREGSYNEQFF. The CDR3 DNA follows: TGTGCCAGCAGTCCGCCTCGAAGCCGCGAGGGCTCCTACAATGAGCAGTTCTTC.

This chain links TRBV15 with TRBJ1-1, with D tentatively TRBD1 (5 bases). The germline gives CDR1 LNHNV, CDR2 YYDKDF (reference sequence). The CDR3 extends over 15 amino acids. V gave up 4 bases and J gave up 4 bases, with 16 bases separating them. The CDR3 region has the DNA TGTGCCACCAGCAAAGCTACCGGGACCCGCACTGAAGCTTTCTTT. This encodes CATSKATGTRTEAFF.

The chain is built from TRBV6-5 and TRBJ2-7, with TRBD1 identical over 12 bases. Losses at the gene ends were 5 bases for V and 5 bases for J; bases not matched to a gene: 7. The CDR3 extends over 15 amino acids. The germline CDR1 and CDR2 sequences are MNHEY and SVGAGI. The CDR3 region has the DNA TGTGCCAGCAGTCCGGGGGGGACAGGGGGCAACGAGCAGTACTTC. This translates into CASSPGGTGGNEQYF.

The rearrangement joins TRBV14 to TRBJ2-1, with D perhaps matching TRBD1 (6 bases). Trimming pared 1 base from V and 6 bases from J, leaving 19 bases between. The CDR3 loop spans 17 amino acids. Per the germline V gene, CDR1 is SGHDN and CDR2 is FVKESK. The CDR3 protein is CASSQALGADHINEQFF. CDR3 in DNA: TGTGCCAGCAGCCAAGCCCTGGGGGCAGATCATATCAATGAGCAGTTCTTC.

The chain has TRBV27 and TRBJ1-2; D is unresolved. The CDR3 consists of 12 residues. From germline, CDR1 is MNHEY and CDR2 SMNVEV (reference sequence). V was trimmed by 3 bases and J by 6 bases, leaving 8 bases between them. Here the CDR3 reads CASSFRSNGYTF. CDR3 bases: TGTGCCAGCAGTTTTAGGTCCAATGGCTACACCTTC.

The rearrangement uses TRBV2 and TRBJ2-2; D is ambiguous. V lost 3 bases and J 6 bases, leaving 11 bases between the germline ends. The CDR3 runs 14 residues. From germline, CDR1 is SNHLY and CDR2 FYNNEI. Here the CDR3 DNA reads TGTGCCAGCAGTGAGGAAGGGTGGGCCGGGGAGCTGTTTTTT. It translates to CASSEEGWAGELFF.

Only a few counts were recorded for this clone. The chain has TRBV28 and TRBJ1-3; D is unresolved. V was pared by 10 bases and J by 4 bases, with 11 bases between. This CDR3 contains 12 residues. Per the germline V gene, CDR1 is MDHEN and CDR2 is SYDVKM. CDR3 sequence reads: CATRTAGNTIYF. For the CDR3, the DNA is TGTGCCACCCGGACCGCCGGAAACACCATATATTTT.

V is TRBV3-1 (or the pseudogene TRBV3-2) and J is TRBJ1-5; D is perhaps TRBD1 (6 bases). The V gene's germline CDR1 is LGHDT and CDR2 YNNKEL (reference sequence). Trimming stripped 2 bases from V and 5 bases from J, with 13 bases between. The CDR3 has 15 amino acids. CDR3 residues: CASSQRGDTHQPQHF. CDR3 nucleotide sequence: TGTGCCAGCAGCCAACGGGGGGACACCCATCAGCCCCAGCATTTT.

Remarks on this clone: The junction departs from the called germline gene at one end, perhaps through a read error. The chain is built from TRBV7-7 and TRBJ2-1; possible D gene TRBD2, 5 bases. There are 13 residues in the CDR3. The germline CDR1 and CDR2 sequences are SSHAT and FNYEAQ (reference sequence). For the CDR3, the DNA is TGTGCTAGCAGCTTAGCGTCCGGGTATGAGCAGTTCTTC. Its protein is CASSLASGYEQFF.

This rearrangement joins TRBV6-5 to TRBJ1-5, with D hard to call. V gave up 8 bases and J gave up 6 bases, with 14 bases separating them. Germline V gives CDR1 MNHEY, CDR2 SVGAGI. This CDR3 has 13 residues. This CDR3 reads CASGPWESQPQHF. In DNA, the CDR3 is TGTGCCAGCGGACCCTGGGAGTCTCAGCCCCAGCATTTT.

This clone was detected only once. The chain combines TRBV25-1 with TRBJ2-7; a possible D gene is TRBD1 (6 bases). V was trimmed by 7 bases and J by 3 bases, leaving 22 bases between them. The germline CDR1 and CDR2 sequences are MGHDK and SYGVNS. This CDR3 is 16 amino acids long. CDR3 sequence reads: CASTGKSKGTLYEQYF. The CDR3 region has the DNA TGTGCCAGCACCGGAAAGAGCAAGGGGACACTCTACGAGCAGTACTTC.

The V and J genes are TRBV2 and TRBJ2-4, with D perhaps assigned TRBD1 or TRBD2 (5 bases each). Germline V lookup: CDR1 SNHLY, CDR2 FYNNEI. The CDR3 sequence is 17 residues long. Trimming stripped 6 bases from V and 0 bases from J, with 18 bases between. CDR3 nucleotides: TGTGCCAGCAGCGGGGCTCGACAGAGATTAGCCAAAAACATTCAGTACTTC. The encoded protein is CASSGARQRLAKNIQYF.

The rearrangement joins TRBV9 to TRBJ2-2, with D perhaps matching TRBD1 (6 bases). Trimming cost V 4 bases and J 0 bases, with 16 bases left between them. Germline CDR1 and CDR2: SGDLS and YYNGEE. The CDR3 consists of 17 residues. The CDR3 sequence: CASSNPRTDPNTGELFF. CDR3 nucleotide sequence: TGTGCCAGCAGCAACCCTCGGACAGACCCGAACACCGGGGAGCTGTTTTTT.

For this clone: This CDR3 fails to terminate in the conserved phenylalanine or tryptophan, so it likely reflects a read error. The limits of the CDR3 on the DNA are not certain, so only TCRdb's listed CDR3 is given. The chain employs TRBV3-1 (or the pseudogene TRBV3-2) and TRBJ2-7; TRBD2, the table's D call, lacks a check against the DNA. The CDR3 totals 10 residues, both ends included. From germline, CDR1 is LGHDT and CDR2 YNNKEL (reference sequence). CDR3 region: CASSQDDCKP.

This clone has just one count. The gene calls are TRBV19 and TRBJ2-7, with a weak D call TRBD1 (6 bases). This CDR3 comprises 14 residues. Trimming pared 4 bases from V and 0 bases from J, leaving 10 bases between. Germline CDR1 is LNHDA and CDR2 is SQIVND (reference sequence). The CDR3 DNA reads TGTGCCAGTAGTACGTCGGACAGCTCCTACGAGCAGTACTTC. The encoded protein is CASSTSDSSYEQYF.

The chain links TRBV6-5 to TRBJ2-7; D possibly uses TRBD1 or TRBD2 (5 bases each). CDR1 MNHEY and CDR2 SVGAGI come from the germline V gene. CDR3 size: 13 residues. V lost 8 bases and J lost 3, with 14 bases in between. The CDR3: CASLRDGDYEQYF. The CDR3 nucleotides are TGTGCCAGCCTCCGGGACGGTGACTACGAGCAGTACTTC.

This clone was observed a single time. The chain links TRBV3-1 (or the pseudogene TRBV3-2) to TRBJ2-2; D may correspond to TRBD1 or TRBD2 (5 bases each). Per the germline V gene, CDR1 is LGHDT and CDR2 is YNNKEL (reference sequence). V lost 2 bases to trimming and J lost 5 bases, with 9 bases between them. The CDR3 length is 14 residues. CDR3 sequence (DNA): TGTGCCAGCAGCCAACAGGGAGCGACCGGGGAGCTGTTTTTT. Amino acids: CASSQQGATGELFF.